This TCR beta chain is from a study of cytomegalovirus exposure and HLA in healthy donors. Study-level background: The Caucasian-associated ancestry cluster held over 65% of over 350 genotyped donors. Study conclusions and caveats: A previous analysis found most TCR beta V segments productive roughly 87% or roughly 30% of the time.

A word on this clone: No antigen is known for it.

The PCR employed 60 Vbeta primers together with 13 Jbeta primers. Generated by immunoSEQ multiplex PCR, the TCRdb table keeps only in-frame clones and is missing some. The sample gives 55,000 or so clones, about three quarters of which show up once; around 3.1% is in the top ten. Germline values: CDR1 ENHRY, CDR2 SYGVKD. The CDR3 extends over 15 amino acids. Losses at the gene ends were 3 bases for V and 8 bases for J; bases not matched to a gene: 5. This chain joins TRBV10-3 and TRBJ1-4, with 11 bases fitting TRBD1. This clonotype originated in a man between 18 and 35 years old in good health and CMV-seronegative. Sequencing input: PBMCs. CDR3 sequence (DNA): TGTGCCATCAGTGATCCGGGACAGGGGGAGGAAAAACTGTTTTTT. It codes for CAISDPGQGEEKLFF.